The rows below give T cell receptor beta chains drawn from one sample of a study of memory CD4+ T cells and cytomegalovirus serostatus. Using immunoSEQ multiplex PCR, the repertoire was profiled, and TCRdb retains in-frame clones only, with some absent. The sample holds around 40,000 clones, over 60% seen once. The sample consisted of memory CD4+ T cells from blood. The receptors were gathered from an adult in good health and CMV-seronegative. The CDR3 runs from the conserved cysteine through the conserved F or W. Fields, in order: V gene, J gene, CDR3 protein.

V gene: TRBV11-2
J gene: TRBJ2-2
CDR3 protein: CASSLDRGRVVNTGELFF

V gene: TRBV18
J gene: TRBJ1-2
CDR3 protein: CASSSNLDASYGYTF

V gene: TRBV6-1
J gene: TRBJ2-1
CDR3 protein: CASSEMGGIPNQQFF

V gene: TRBV11-2
J gene: TRBJ2-1
CDR3 protein: CASSLAVRGSSYNEQFF

V gene: TRBV6-1
J gene: TRBJ1-1
CDR3 protein: CASSDRGLNTEAFF

V gene: TRBV7-8
J gene: TRBJ1-5
CDR3 protein: CASSPADRGGNQPQHF

V gene: TRBV20-1
J gene: TRBJ1-1
CDR3 protein: CRGSLNTEAFF

V gene: TRBV10-2
J gene: TRBJ1-5
CDR3 protein: CASSDLAEPQHF

V gene: TRBV18
J gene: TRBJ2-7
CDR3 protein: CASSPRDGIYEQYF

V gene: TRBV5-1
J gene: TRBJ2-6
CDR3 protein: CASSWTGGGGANVLTF

V gene: TRBV6-6
J gene: TRBJ1-1
CDR3 protein: CASSYSRKATEAFF

V gene: TRBV5-1
J gene: TRBJ1-1
CDR3 protein: CASSLRSGGTEAFF

V gene: TRBV19
J gene: TRBJ2-5
CDR3 protein: CASRKPGVETQYF

V gene: TRBV5-4
J gene: TRBJ2-7
CDR3 protein: CASSRPGTSLYEQYF

V gene: TRBV5-4
J gene: TRBJ2-7
CDR3 protein: CASSGGQGSNYEQYF

V gene: TRBV19
J gene: TRBJ1-6
CDR3 protein: CASSTNLRQGNSPLHF

V gene: TRBV11-2
J gene: TRBJ1-5
CDR3 protein: CASSLQGLSNQPQHF

V gene: TRBV10-1
J gene: TRBJ2-1
CDR3 protein: CASSESGQGPPKQFF

V gene: TRBV5-1
J gene: TRBJ1-6
CDR3 protein: CASSKGTGGSYNSPLHF

V gene: TRBV20-1
J gene: TRBJ1-1
CDR3 protein: CSARLNTEAFF

V gene: TRBV4-1
J gene: TRBJ2-5
CDR3 protein: CASSQQDVTQETQYF

V gene: TRBV6-4
J gene: TRBJ1-1
CDR3 protein: CASALSMNTEAFF

V gene: TRBV6-6
J gene: TRBJ2-7
CDR3 protein: CASRQGQAYEQYF

V gene: TRBV30
J gene: TRBJ1-2
CDR3 protein: CAWTRGQGGGYTF

V gene: TRBV2
J gene: TRBJ1-5
CDR3 protein: CASRAGQSNQPQHF

V gene: TRBV20-1
J gene: TRBJ2-4
CDR3 protein: CSAGNKNIQYF

V gene: TRBV19
J gene: TRBJ1-2
CDR3 protein: CASSPDRGLGGYTF

V gene: TRBV13
J gene: TRBJ1-1
CDR3 protein: CASSLGGHQNTEAFF

V gene: TRBV11-2
J gene: TRBJ1-3
CDR3 protein: CASSLVVTGSGNTIYF

V gene: TRBV6-4
J gene: TRBJ2-2
CDR3 protein: CASGWTGGTGELFF

V gene: TRBV7-3
J gene: TRBJ2-1
CDR3 protein: CASSLQPGLAGNEQFF

V gene: TRBV5-5
J gene: TRBJ2-3
CDR3 protein: CASSSSGGAVTQYF

V gene: TRBV27
J gene: TRBJ1-1
CDR3 protein: CASSPPGGMNTEAFF

V gene: TRBV10-2
J gene: TRBJ2-5
CDR3 protein: CASSLAGGETQYF

V gene: TRBV2
J gene: TRBJ2-1
CDR3 protein: CASSRLAGSNEQFF

V gene: TRBV5-6
J gene: TRBJ1-2
CDR3 protein: CASSLAGGIYGYTF

V gene: TRBV18
J gene: TRBJ1-2
CDR3 protein: CASSPRDSSYYGYTF

V gene: TRBV7-8
J gene: TRBJ2-2
CDR3 protein: CASSLDNYNTGELFF

V gene: TRBV7-2
J gene: TRBJ2-7
CDR3 protein: CASSGPGTGSSSYEQYF

V gene: TRBV4-2
J gene: TRBJ1-5
CDR3 protein: CASSQFSGRNQPQHF

V gene: TRBV6-1
J gene: TRBJ1-5
CDR3 protein: CASSDPQGFQPQHF

V gene: TRBV11-3
J gene: TRBJ2-1
CDR3 protein: CASSPGTGKVDEQFF

V gene: TRBV4-1
J gene: TRBJ1-1
CDR3 protein: CASSQWAGGGTEAFF

V gene: TRBV19
J gene: TRBJ2-1
CDR3 protein: CASSPPVGRGADRVF

V gene: TRBV5-6
J gene: TRBJ2-2
CDR3 protein: CASSLLDRGVPGELFF

V gene: TRBV11-2
J gene: TRBJ1-2
CDR3 protein: CASSDFLKGLYGYTF

V gene: TRBV6-1
J gene: TRBJ2-4
CDR3 protein: CASSELFRLAKNIQYF

V gene: TRBV30
J gene: TRBJ2-1
CDR3 protein: CASTPGAGGNEQFF

V gene: TRBV5-1
J gene: TRBJ1-6
CDR3 protein: CASSWGGEGVNSPLHF

V gene: TRBV6-5
J gene: TRBJ1-3
CDR3 protein: CASRSTGLRNTIYF

V gene: TRBV6-5
J gene: TRBJ2-7
CDR3 protein: CASSYSGRTYEQYF

V gene: TRBV18
J gene: TRBJ1-5
CDR3 protein: CASSPNGFGDQPQHF

V gene: TRBV23-1
J gene: TRBJ2-5
CDR3 protein: CASSQSRGLSPEPGQETQYF

V gene: TRBV7-9
J gene: TRBJ1-1
CDR3 protein: CATSDRGQAFF

V gene: TRBV10-2
J gene: TRBJ2-3
CDR3 protein: CASSVAQGDTDTQYF

V gene: TRBV19
J gene: TRBJ1-2
CDR3 protein: CASSSRGEFDYGYTF

V gene: TRBV19
J gene: TRBJ1-5
CDR3 protein: CASSVTGPSNQPQHF

V gene: TRBV7-8
J gene: TRBJ1-3
CDR3 protein: CASSLDRGNTIYF